This T cell receptor (beta chain) derives from a study of shared clonotypes between healthy human individuals. Study-wide points: Apart from blood, nothing was sampled; tissue repertoires likely differ.

Note on this clone: Its matching antigen is unknown.

HIV-negative, healthy adults without recent acute infections or vaccinations were the donors. The donors were all Caucasian adults (living in Nashville, Tennessee). CDR3 length: 14 residues. From germline, CDR1 is SGHTA and CDR2 FQGNSA. The V end lost 0 bases, the J end lost 6 bases, and 9 bases lay between the germline ends. Repertoires were generated with immunoSEQ multiplex PCR, while TCRdb's copy carries only in-frame clones and drops some. The sample includes about 490,000 clones, 60% to 80% of them seen just once. Sample: PBMCs. The receptor's source is a middle-aged woman in good health. Some clones in this sample may be carry-over from other donors' samples. The V gene is TRBV7-2, the J gene TRBJ1-5; no firm D call. The CDR3 here is CASSLAPGAQPQHF. Written as DNA, the CDR3 is TGTGCCAGCAGCTTAGCGCCGGGCGCTCAGCCCCAGCATTTT.